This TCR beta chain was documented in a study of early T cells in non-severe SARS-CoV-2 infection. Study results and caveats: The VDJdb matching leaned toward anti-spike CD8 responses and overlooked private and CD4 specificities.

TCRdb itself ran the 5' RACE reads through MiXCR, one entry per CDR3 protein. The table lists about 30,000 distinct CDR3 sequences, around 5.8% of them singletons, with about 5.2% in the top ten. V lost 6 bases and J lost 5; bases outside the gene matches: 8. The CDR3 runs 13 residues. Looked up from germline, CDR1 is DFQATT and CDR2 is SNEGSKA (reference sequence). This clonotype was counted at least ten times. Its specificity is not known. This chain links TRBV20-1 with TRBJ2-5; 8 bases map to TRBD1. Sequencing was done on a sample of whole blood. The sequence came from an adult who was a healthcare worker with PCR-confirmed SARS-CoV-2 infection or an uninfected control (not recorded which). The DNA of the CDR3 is TGCAGTGCCATACAGGGGGAGGAGGAGACCCAGTACTTC. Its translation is CSAIQGEEETQYF.